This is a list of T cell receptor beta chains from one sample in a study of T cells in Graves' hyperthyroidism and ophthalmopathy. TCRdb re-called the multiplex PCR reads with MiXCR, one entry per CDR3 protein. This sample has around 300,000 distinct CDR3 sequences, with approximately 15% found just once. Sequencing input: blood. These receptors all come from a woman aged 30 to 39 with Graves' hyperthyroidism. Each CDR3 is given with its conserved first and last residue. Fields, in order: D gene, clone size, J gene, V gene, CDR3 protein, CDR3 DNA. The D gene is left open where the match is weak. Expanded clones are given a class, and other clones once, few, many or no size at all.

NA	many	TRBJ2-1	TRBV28	CASSSLKLAASSYNEQFF	TGTGCCAGCAGTTCCCTGAAACTAGCTGCTAGCTCCTACAATGAGCAGTTCTTC
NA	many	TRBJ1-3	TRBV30	CAWSVGRSSGNTIYF	TGTGCCTGGAGTGTCGGAAGGAGCTCTGGAAACACCATATATTTT
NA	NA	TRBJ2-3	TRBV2	CASNFQIGGGTDTQYF	TGTGCCAGCAATTTCCAGATAGGGGGAGGCACAGATACGCAGTATTTT
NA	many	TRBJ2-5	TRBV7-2	CASSLSRETQYF	TGTGCCAGCAGCTTAAGTCGCGAGACCCAGTACTTC
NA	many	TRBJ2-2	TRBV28	CASSSGTGAGGELFF	TGTGCCAGCAGTTCCGGAACGGGAGCGGGCGGGGAGCTGTTTTTT
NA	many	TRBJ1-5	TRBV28	CASSSHRGVSNQPQHF	TGTGCCAGCAGTTCACACCGGGGGGTTAGCAATCAGCCCCAGCATTTT
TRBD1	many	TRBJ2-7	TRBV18	CASSQNRGPYEQYF	TGTGCCAGCTCACAGAACAGGGGGCCCTACGAGCAGTACTTC
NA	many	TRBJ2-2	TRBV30	CAWRRVTGELFF	TGTGCCTGGAGAAGGGTCACCGGGGAGCTGTTTTTT
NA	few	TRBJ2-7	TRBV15	CATSRDEGMVHEQYF	TGTGCCACCAGCAGAGATGAGGGAATGGTCCACGAGCAGTACTTC
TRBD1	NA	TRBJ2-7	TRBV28	CASHTQGVSSYEQYF	TGTGCCAGCCATACTCAGGGGGTTTCATCCTACGAGCAGTACTTC
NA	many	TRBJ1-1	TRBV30	CAWRPALRRGTEAFF	TGTGCCTGGAGGCCCGCGCTTAGAAGGGGGACTGAAGCTTTCTTT
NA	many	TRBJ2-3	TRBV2	CASSEDTLGSTDTQYF	TGTGCCAGCAGTGAGGACACCTTAGGGAGCACAGATACGCAGTATTTT
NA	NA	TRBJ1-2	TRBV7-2	CASSQWRGGHTF	TGTGCCAGCAGCCAATGGAGGGGAGGGCACACCTTC
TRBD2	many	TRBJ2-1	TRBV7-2	CASTNQRLAGYTYNEQFF	TGTGCCAGCACTAATCAAAGACTAGCGGGATATACCTACAATGAGCAGTTCTTC
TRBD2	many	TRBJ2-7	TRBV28	CASSLITSGTYEQYF	TGTGCCAGCAGTTTGATCACTAGCGGAACCTACGAGCAGTACTTC
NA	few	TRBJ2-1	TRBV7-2	CASSFGGQNNEQFF	TGTGCCAGCAGCTTTGGCGGCCAGAACAATGAGCAGTTCTTC
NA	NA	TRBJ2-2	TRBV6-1	CASRKDWGVTGELFF	TGTGCCAGCAGAAAAGATTGGGGGGTCACCGGGGAGCTGTTTTTT
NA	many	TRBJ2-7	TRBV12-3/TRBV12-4	CASTLYGGDTYEQYF	TGTGCCAGCACCCTTTACGGGGGAGATACCTACGAGCAGTACTTC
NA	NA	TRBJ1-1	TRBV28	CASRINRSAFF	TGTGCCAGCAGAATAAACCGTTCGGCTTTCTTT
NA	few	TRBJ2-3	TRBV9	CASSVGRLTDTQYF	TGTGCCAGCAGCGTAGGGCGTCTAACAGATACGCAGTATTTT
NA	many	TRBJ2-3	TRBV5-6	CASSFVAENTQYF	TGTGCCAGCAGCTTCGTAGCGGAGAATACGCAGTATTTT
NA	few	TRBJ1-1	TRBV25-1	CASSESGVGAPVAFF	TGTGCCAGCAGTGAATCGGGGGTTGGGGCCCCGGTAGCTTTCTTT
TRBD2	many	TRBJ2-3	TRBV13	CASSPAAGGPDTQYF	TGTGCCAGCAGCCCGGCGGCGGGAGGGCCAGATACGCAGTATTTT
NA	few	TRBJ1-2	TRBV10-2	CASSDRFQAYGYTF	TGCGCCAGCAGTGACCGGTTCCAGGCCTATGGCTACACCTTC
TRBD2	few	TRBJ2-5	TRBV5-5	CASSLLYGTSETSQETQYF	TGTGCCAGCAGCTTATTGTATGGGACTAGCGAGACCAGCCAAGAGACCCAGTACTTC
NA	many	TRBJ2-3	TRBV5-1	CASSLALGYADTQYF	TGCGCCAGCAGCTTGGCCCTCGGGTATGCGGATACGCAGTATTTT
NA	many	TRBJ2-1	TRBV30	CASTTVRDNEQFF	TGTGCCTCAACGACGGTTCGGGACAATGAGCAGTTCTTC
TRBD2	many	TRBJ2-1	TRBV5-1	CASSFAGRLVEEQFF	TGCGCCAGCAGCTTCGCCGGGAGGCTCGTCGAAGAGCAGTTCTTC
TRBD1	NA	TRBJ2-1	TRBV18	CASSPRDREGNEQFF	TGTGCCAGCTCACCCCGGGACAGGGAAGGGAATGAGCAGTTCTTC
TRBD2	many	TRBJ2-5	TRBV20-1	CSAASSGSERQETQYF	TGCAGTGCCGCCTCTAGCGGGAGTGAGCGGCAAGAGACCCAGTACTTC
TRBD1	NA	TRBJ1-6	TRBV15	CATRTDRALNSPLHF	TGTGCCACCCGGACGGACAGGGCGCTTAATTCACCCCTCCACTTT
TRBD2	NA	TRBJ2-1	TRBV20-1	CTRPSRTLAGGDDNEQFF	TGCACCCGGCCCTCCAGGACGCTAGCGGGAGGGGACGACAATGAGCAGTTCTTC
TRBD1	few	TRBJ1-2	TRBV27	CASSPHRGPPDGYTF	TGTGCCAGCAGTCCCCACAGGGGGCCCCCTGATGGCTACACCTTC
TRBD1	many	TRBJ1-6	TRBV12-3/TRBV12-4	CASSLGQGAQALHF	TGTGCCAGCAGTTTAGGACAGGGGGCCCAGGCCCTCCACTTT
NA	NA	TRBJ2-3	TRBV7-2	CASSLRSRGADTQYF	TGTGCCAGCAGCCTACGCTCCAGGGGCGCAGATACGCAGTATTTT
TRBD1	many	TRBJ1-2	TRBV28	CASSRIGPGQANYGYTF	TGTGCCAGCAGCAGGATTGGACCCGGACAGGCAAACTATGGCTACACCTTC
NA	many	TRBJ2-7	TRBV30	CAWRGDSFYEQYF	TGTGCCTGGAGAGGAGATTCTTTCTACGAGCAGTACTTC
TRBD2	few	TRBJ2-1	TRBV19	CASSMGTSGAGSYNEQFF	TGTGCCAGTAGTATGGGGACTAGCGGGGCCGGCTCCTACAATGAGCAGTTCTTC
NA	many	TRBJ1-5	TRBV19	CASTIQQGIQPQHF	TGTGCCAGTACCATACAACAGGGAATCCAGCCCCAGCATTTT
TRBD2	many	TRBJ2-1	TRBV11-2	CASSGLAGAPWQFF	TGTGCCAGCAGCGGACTAGCGGGGGCTCCATGGCAGTTCTTC
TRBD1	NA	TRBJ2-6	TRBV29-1	CSVDETGLSGANVLTF	TGCAGCGTTGATGAGACAGGGCTGTCTGGGGCCAACGTCCTGACTTTC
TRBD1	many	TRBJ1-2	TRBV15	CATSRDQTGAGGYTF	TGTGCCACCAGCAGAGATCAAACAGGGGCTGGGGGCTACACCTTC
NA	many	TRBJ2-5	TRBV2	CASSGSSGYQETQYF	TGTGCCAGCAGCGGTAGCTCCGGGTACCAAGAGACCCAGTACTTC
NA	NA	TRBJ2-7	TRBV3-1	CASSQEWDQSEQYF	TGTGCCAGCAGCCAAGAGTGGGATCAAAGCGAGCAGTACTTC
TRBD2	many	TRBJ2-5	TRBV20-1	CSAPTSGPQETQYF	TGCAGTGCTCCGACTAGCGGGCCTCAAGAGACCCAGTACTTC
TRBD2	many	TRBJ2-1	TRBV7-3	CASSTLAGAYNEQFF	TGTGCCAGCAGCACACTAGCGGGGGCCTACAATGAGCAGTTCTTC
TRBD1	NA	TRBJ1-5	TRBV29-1	CSVGTGDQPQHF	TGCAGCGTTGGTACAGGGGATCAGCCCCAGCATTTT
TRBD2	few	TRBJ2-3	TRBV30	CAWTRLAGVADTQYF	TGTGCCTGGACGCGCTTAGCGGGAGTGGCAGATACGCAGTATTTT
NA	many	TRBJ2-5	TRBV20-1	CSATRDVGTQYF	TGCAGTGCTACCCGGGACGTAGGGACCCAGTACTTC
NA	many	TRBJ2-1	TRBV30	CAWNGPYNEQFF	TGTGCCTGGAATGGACCCTACAATGAGCAGTTCTTC
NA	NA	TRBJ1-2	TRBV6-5	CASSYSVRGADGYTF	TGTGCCAGCAGTTACTCGGTCCGGGGGGCGGATGGCTACACCTTC
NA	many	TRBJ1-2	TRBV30	CAHRPGRGRRGGYTF	TGTGCCCACCGACCGGGGCGGGGGCGAAGAGGAGGCTACACCTTC
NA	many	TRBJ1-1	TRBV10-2	CASSRGDTEAFF	TGCGCCAGCAGCCGGGGGGACACTGAAGCTTTCTTT